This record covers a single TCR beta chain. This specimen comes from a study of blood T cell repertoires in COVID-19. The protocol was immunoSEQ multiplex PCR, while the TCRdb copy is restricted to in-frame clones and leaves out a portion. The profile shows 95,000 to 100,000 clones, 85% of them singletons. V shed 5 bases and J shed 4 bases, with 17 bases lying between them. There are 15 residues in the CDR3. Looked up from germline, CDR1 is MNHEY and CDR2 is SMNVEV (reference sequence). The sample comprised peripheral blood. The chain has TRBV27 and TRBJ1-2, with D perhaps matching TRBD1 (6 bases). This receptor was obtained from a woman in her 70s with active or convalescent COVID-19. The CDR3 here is CASSPRGALAYGYTF. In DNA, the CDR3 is TGTGCCAGCAGTCCACGGGGGGCGCTGGCCTATGGCTACACCTTC.